One and the same sample provided the 32 T cell receptor beta chains below, sequenced in a study of regulatory T cells in long-lasting Graves disease (dated by TCRdb to the early 2020s). The library was produced with multiplex PCR. Sequencing was performed on an Illumina HiSeq 4000. To build TCR beta libraries, CDR3 regions were amplified by Arm-PCR using iRepertoire HTBI primers. Through fastp at Q25 and MiXCR, TCRdb rebuilt clones from the public reads, retaining in-frame beta chains. Rows matching on CDR3 protein sequence are summarized as one entry with the most common DNA and genes. Within this sample are 400,000 to 500,000 distinct CDR3 sequences, with roughly 21% of them counted one time only. The ten biggest clones cover roughly an eighth of the sample. The time point label corresponds to: persistent/refractory GD, antithyroid drugs over 5 years with positive TRAb. For both TCR sequencing and RNA sequencing, RNA was extracted from PBMCs in TRIzol.

This sample comprised peripheral blood mononuclear cells (PBMCs), obtained when the disease was refractory, from a patient treated with antithyroid drugs. Source of these receptors: a female donor with Graves disease.

This chain links TRBV20-1 with TRBJ2-3, with D possibly being TRBD1 (5 bases). This CDR3 has 16 amino acids. The germline CDR1 and CDR2 sequences are DFQATT and SNEGSKA (reference sequence). Trimming shortened V by 6 bases and J by 4 bases, and 23 bases separated the two germline ends. CDR3 residues: CSAPARRAIGADTQYF. For the CDR3, the DNA is TGCAGTGCCCCAGCCCGACGTGCAATAGGGGCAGATACGCAGTATTTT.

J is TRBJ2-1 and V is TRBV28, with D perhaps given as TRBD1 or TRBD2 (5 bases each). Trimming cost V 5 bases and J 6 bases, with 11 bases left between them. Germline CDR1 is MDHEN and CDR2 is SYDVKM. The CDR3 totals 13 residues. CDR3 residues: CASSPTRGNEQFF. Written as DNA, the CDR3 is TGTGCCAGCAGTCCTACTAGGGGCAATGAGCAGTTCTTC.

This chain links TRBV2 with TRBJ1-3; D uncertain. Germline values: CDR1 SNHLY, CDR2 FYNNEI. Trimming took off 7 bases at V and 0 bases at J, with 16 bases between the two ends. The CDR3 runs to 16 residues. Here the CDR3 reads CASTRAQETSGNTIYF. CDR3 DNA sequence: TGTGCCAGCACGAGGGCTCAGGAAACCTCTGGAAACACCATATATTTT.

The CDR3 DNA follows: TGTGCCTGGAGTGCGCACATCAAATACAATGAGCAGTTCTTC. It specifies CAWSAHIKYNEQFF. V usage is TRBV30 and J usage is TRBJ2-1; D gene ambiguous. The CDR3 covers 14 residues. Trimming shortened V by 1 base and J by 4 bases, and 11 bases separated the two germline ends. CDR1 GTSNPN and CDR2 SVGIG come from the germline V gene (reference sequence).

The chain links TRBV10-3 to TRBJ2-2; D is unresolved. Per the germline V gene, CDR1 is ENHRY and CDR2 is SYGVKD. Trimming took 1 base from V and 5 from J, leaving 8 bases between them. This CDR3 has 14 residues. The DNA for the CDR3 is TGTGCCATCAGTGAGTTAACAAGTACCGGGGAGCTGTTTTTT. Its protein product is CAISELTSTGELFF.

The V gene is TRBV28, the J gene TRBJ1-1; 8 nucleotides match TRBD1. CDR3 length: 14 amino acids. Germline trimming cut 5 bases from V and 4 bases from J; bases unmatched to any gene: 6. Germline CDR1 and CDR2: MDHEN and SYDVKM. The CDR3 loop is CASSGGQAGTEAFF. DNA for the CDR3: TGTGCCAGCAGTGGGGGACAGGCCGGCACTGAAGCTTTCTTT.

This clonotype was counted at least ten times. This rearrangement joins TRBV5-1 to TRBJ2-2, with TRBD1 identical over 7 bases. The CDR3 runs 14 residues. The V gene's germline CDR1 is SGHRS and CDR2 YFSETQ. J lost 4 bases, V lost 2 bases, and 2 bases had no gene match. The CDR3 spells CASSLQGPTGELFF. CDR3 coding DNA: TGCGCCAGCAGCTTACAGGGGCCCACCGGGGAGCTGTTTTTT. The full variable domain, its missing parts supplied by reference TRBV5-1 and TRBJ2-2, is KAGVTQTPRYLIKTRGQQVTLSCSPISGHRSVSWYQQTPGQGLQFLFEYFSETQRNKGNFPGRFSGRQFSNSRSEMNVSTLELGDSALYLCASSLQGPTGELFFGEGSRLTVL.

The gene calls are TRBV2 and TRBJ2-2; possible D gene TRBD2, 5 bases. V lost 2 bases, J lost 0 bases, and 10 bases lay in between. Germline V CDR1 and CDR2: SNHLY, FYNNEI. CDR3 length: 16 residues. This CDR3 reads CASSELEGANTGELFF. CDR3 in DNA: TGTGCCAGCAGTGAACTTGAGGGAGCGAACACCGGGGAGCTGTTTTTT.

This clonotype was found many times. The chain employs TRBV2 and TRBJ1-2; D is unclear. The V end lost 0 bases, the J end lost 5 bases, and 7 bases lay between the germline ends. Germline CDR1 reads SNHLY; CDR2 reads FYNNEI. CDR3 length equals 13 residues. The CDR3 DNA reads as TGTGCCAGCAGTGAAGCGTCTTTGTATGGCTACACCTTC. It specifies CASSEASLYGYTF.

The chain couples TRBV20-1 to TRBJ2-7; weak D call: TRBD1 (6 bases). The CDR3 consists of 14 residues. Germline V gene lookup returns CDR1 DFQATT and CDR2 SNEGSKA (reference sequence). Trimming took off 2 bases at V and 5 bases at J, with 16 bases between the two ends. CDR3 sequence (DNA): TGCAGTGCTAGAAGAGGGGGACCCCTCGACGAGCAGTACTTC. Its protein is CSARRGGPLDEQYF.

This clonotype came up many times. This chain uses TRBV2 with TRBJ2-7; D is uncertain. Germline values: CDR1 SNHLY, CDR2 FYNNEI. The CDR3 totals 13 residues. Trimming left V 4 bases short and J 4 bases short, with 11 bases between. CDR3 sequence (DNA): TGTGCCAGCAGTGTAAGCGTTCTTTACGAGCAGTACTTC. Protein product: CASSVSVLYEQYF.

This clonotype showed up just a few times. The rearrangement links TRBV9 to TRBJ2-5, with 11 bases that match TRBD2. The CDR3 is 15 residues long. Germline-derived CDR1 and CDR2 are SGDLS and YYNGEE. V was clipped by 0 bases and J by 4 bases; unmatched bases: 2. CDR3 nucleotide sequence: TGTGCCAGCAGCGTAGTAGCGGGAGGGCTAGAGACCCAGTACTTC. Its translation is CASSVVAGGLETQYF. Together with reference TRBV9 and TRBJ2-5, the CDR3 gives the full variable domain: DSGVTQTPKHLITATGQRVTLRCSPRSGDLSVYWYQQSLDQGLQFLIQYYNGEERAKGNILERFSAQQFPDLHSELNLSSLELGDSALYFCASSVVAGGLETQYFGPGTRLLVL.

This clonotype appeared many times. The chain employs TRBV7-8 and TRBJ2-5, with 7 nucleotides matching TRBD1. CDR1 SGHVS and CDR2 FQNEAQ come from the germline V gene. Trimming took 0 bases from V and 4 from J; bases not matched to a gene: 14. The CDR3 is made up of 18 amino acids. CDR3 protein: CASSLAPISAAGGETQYF. CDR3 DNA sequence: TGTGCCAGCAGCTTAGCGCCAATTTCGGCCGCAGGGGGAGAGACCCAGTACTTC.

The V gene is TRBV29-1, the J gene TRBJ2-5; weak D call: TRBD1 (6 bases). CDR3 size: 12 residues. The V and J ends lost 4 bases and 2 bases respectively, with 8 bases between them. CDR1 SQVTM and CDR2 ANQGSEA come from the germline V gene. CDR3 region: CSVVDSQETQYF. CDR3 DNA: TGCAGCGTTGTGGACAGTCAAGAGACCCAGTACTTC.

As concerns this clonotype: Just one base apart from a much larger clone, this may be a read error. The chain links TRBV7-9 to TRBJ2-7; weak D call: TRBD1 (6 bases). Germline V CDR1 and CDR2: SEHNR, FQNEAQ (reference sequence). The CDR3 loop spans 14 amino acids. CDR3 DNA sequence: TGTGCCAGCAGCCCAGGGGTTGGAGCCTACAAGCAGTACTTC. It translates to CASSPGVGAYKQYF. Full variable domain (rest looked up from reference TRBV7-9 and TRBJ2-7): DTGVSQNPRHKITKRGQNVTFRCDPISEHNRLYWYRQTLGQGPEFLTYFQNEAQLEKSRLLSDRFSAERPKGSFSTLEIQRTEQGDSAMYLCASSPGVGAYKQYFGPGTRLTVT.

This clonotype was picked up a small number of times. V usage is TRBV7-8 and J usage is TRBJ2-2; D may be TRBD2 (6 bases). From germline, CDR1 is SGHVS and CDR2 FQNEAQ. The CDR3 covers 16 residues. Trimming cost V 6 bases and J 4 bases, with 18 bases left between them. The CDR3 sequence: CASRSLGGIATGELFF. CDR3 in DNA: TGTGCCAGCAGATCACTCGGGGGAATTGCCACCGGGGAGCTGTTTTTT.

The chain is built from TRBV6-1 and TRBJ1-5; D call uncertain. Deletions cut 3 bases from V and 5 bases from J, with 8 bases between. CDR3 length equals 13 residues. Germline V gene data show CDR1 as MNHNS and CDR2 as SASEGT. The CDR3 bases are TGTGCCAGCAGTGAGACCGTGCATCAGCCCCAGCATTTT. Translated, it gives CASSETVHQPQHF.

This sequence joins TRBV5-8 and TRBJ1-2; a possible D gene is TRBD1 (6 bases). The CDR3 spans 15 residues. Germline assignment: CDR1 SGHTS and CDR2 YDEGEE. V gave up 6 bases and J gave up 4 bases, with 19 bases separating them. Written as DNA, the CDR3 is TGTGCCAGCAAGTACCGGGACACTCGAGGCTATGGCTACACCTTC. It encodes CASKYRDTRGYGYTF.

In its sample, this clonotype was seen many times. The chain joins TRBV9 to TRBJ2-5; 8 bases align to TRBD1. The CDR3 covers 15 residues. Germline loops: CDR1 SGDLS, CDR2 YYNGEE. V trimming: 2 bases; J trimming: 7 bases; junction bases outside the gene matches: 10. CDR3 residues: CASSVSPGQAGTQYF. The DNA of the CDR3 is TGTGCCAGCAGCGTTAGTCCGGGACAGGCGGGGACCCAGTACTTC.

This clonotype was seen only once. CDR3 region: CASSDAGTGFRETQYF. CDR3 nucleotides: TGTGCCAGCAGTGACGCCGGGACAGGGTTTCGAGAGACCCAGTACTTC. The gene calls are TRBV12-3 or TRBV12-4 and TRBJ2-5; 9 bases map to TRBD1. V lost 5 bases to trimming and J lost 4 bases; unmatched junction nucleotides: 11. The CDR3 is made up of 16 amino acids.

This clonotype has only a few counts. The chain uses TRBV24-1 and TRBJ1-5; 11 bases align to TRBD1. V lost 9 bases, J lost 5 bases, and 2 bases stayed unmatched. The CDR3 runs 13 residues. CDR1 is KGHDR, CDR2 SFDVKD, per germline. The CDR3 here is CATSGQGDQPQHF. CDR3 in DNA: TGTGCCACCTCGGGACAGGGGGATCAGCCCCAGCATTTT.

This clonotype turned up a few times. The chain joins TRBV7-3 to TRBJ2-7, with D perhaps matching TRBD1 or TRBD2 (6 bases each). The V gene's germline CDR1 is SGHTA and CDR2 FQGTGA. V lost 2 bases to trimming and J lost 7 bases, with 12 bases between them. CDR3 length: 13 residues. CDR3 protein: CASSLWGANEQYF. The CDR3 nucleotides are TGTGCCAGCAGCTTATGGGGGGCTAATGAGCAGTACTTC.

This clonotype was seen a few times. The genes are TRBV7-9 and TRBJ2-2, with 8 positions matching TRBD2. CDR1 and CDR2 from the germline V gene are SEHNR and FQNEAQ (reference sequence). Unmatched junction bases numbered 10, after V lost 5 bases and J lost 5 bases. The CDR3 contains 16 residues. CDR3 residues: CASSPTRAGGTGELFF. CDR3 coding DNA: TGTGCCAGCAGCCCCACTCGGGCGGGAGGAACCGGGGAGCTGTTTTTT. Based on the CDR3 plus reference TRBV7-9 and TRBJ2-2, the full variable domain is DTGVSQNPRHKITKRGQNVTFRCDPISEHNRLYWYRQTLGQGPEFLTYFQNEAQLEKSRLLSDRFSAERPKGSFSTLEIQRTEQGDSAMYLCASSPTRAGGTGELFFGEGSRLTVL.

This chain links TRBV19 with TRBJ1-1; TRBD1 might be the D (6 bases). Per the germline V gene, CDR1 is LNHDA and CDR2 is SQIVND (reference sequence). The V and J ends lost 9 bases and 4 bases respectively, with 15 bases between them. This CDR3 is 13 amino acids long. The CDR3 coding sequence is TGTGCCAGCAAACGGACAGTGAGCACTGAAGCTTTCTTT. It translates to CASKRTVSTEAFF. The whole variable domain, filled in from reference TRBV19 and TRBJ1-1, reads DGGITQSPKYLFRKEGQNVTLSCEQNLNHDAMYWYRQDPGQGLRLIYYSQIVNDFQKGDIAEGYSVSREKKESFPLTVTSAQKNPTAFYLCASKRTVSTEAFFGQGTRLTVV.

Worth noting for this clonotype: Given a much more abundant clone one base away, this may be a read error. The V call is TRBV2, the J call TRBJ1-2, with 8 bases lining up with TRBD1. CDR1 is SNHLY and CDR2 is FYNNEI in the germline V gene. Trimming at V came to 4 bases and at J to 6 bases, leaving 7 bases not matched to a gene. This CDR3 spans 14 amino acids. CDR3 nucleotides: TGTGCCAGCAGTGGGACAGGGAGGGGAAATGGCTACACCTTC. Translation: CASSGTGRGNGYTF.

This clonotype was counted a single time. The CDR3 is CASSLTSDFSYEQYF. The CDR3 nucleotides are TGTGCCAGCAGTCTAACTAGCGACTTTTCCTACGAGCAGTACTTC. The chain uses TRBV6-1 and TRBJ2-7; 7 bases agree with TRBD2. In germline, CDR1 is MNHNS, CDR2 SASEGT. The CDR3 sequence is 15 residues long. V shed 5 bases, J shed 1 base, and the junction held 8 bases outside the gene matches.

This clonotype was seen repeatedly, ten times or more. J is TRBJ2-3 and V is TRBV3-1; tentatively, D is TRBD2 (7 bases). The ends were cut back, 5 bases at V and 4 bases at J, with 16 bases in the middle. This CDR3 is 15 amino acids long. Germline-derived CDR1 and CDR2 are LGHDT and YNNKEL (reference sequence). The CDR3 DNA is TGTGCCAGCAGCAATGGAGCGGGACACTCAGATACGCAGTATTTT. It is translated as CASSNGAGHSDTQYF.

Of note for this clonotype: One end of the junction does not line up with germline, which may come from a read error. V usage is TRBV28 and J usage is TRBJ2-1; 7 bases are shared with TRBD1. The CDR3 contains 16 residues. CDR1 and CDR2 from the germline V gene are MDHEN and SYDVKM. CDR3 DNA sequence: TGTGCCAGCAGTTCCGCCGGGACAGAAGGGAACAATGAGCAGCTCTTC. Amino acid sequence: CASSSAGTEGNNEQLF.

This clonotype was counted many times. The V gene is TRBV3-1, the J gene TRBJ1-2, with D uncertain. The V end was cut by 1 base, the J end by 4 bases, with 13 bases between. This CDR3 comprises 15 residues. CDR1 is LGHDT, CDR2 YNNKEL, per germline (reference sequence). The CDR3 DNA is TGTGCCAGCAGCCAAGGTTCGACCCCCGGCTATGGCTACACCTTC. This codes for CASSQGSTPGYGYTF.

The genes are TRBV28 and TRBJ1-3; the D is unclear. Germline assignment: CDR1 MDHEN and CDR2 SYDVKM. The V and J ends lost 3 bases and 4 bases respectively, with 10 bases between them. The CDR3 has 14 residues. CDR3 residues: CASSFEGTGNTIYF. The CDR3 nucleotides are TGTGCCAGCAGTTTCGAGGGAACAGGAAACACCATATATTTT. The variable domain in full, completed from reference TRBV28 and TRBJ1-3, reads DVKVTQSSRYLVKRTGEKVFLECVQDMDHENMFWYRQDPGLGLRLIYFSYDVKMKEKGDIPEGYSVSREKKERFSLILESASTNQTSMYLCASSFEGTGNTIYFGEGSWLTVV.

This clonotype came up a few times. V gene TRBV6-9 combines with J gene TRBJ2-2, with D possibly matching TRBD1 (6 bases). This CDR3 contains 15 residues. V lost 3 bases and J 0 bases, leaving 8 bases between the germline ends. Germline-derived CDR1 and CDR2 are MNHGY and SVAAGI. The CDR3 DNA follows: TGTGCCAGCAGTTACTGGACAGCGAACACCGGGGAGCTGTTTTTT. Translated: CASSYWTANTGELFF.

This clonotype was counted ten times or more. The chain is built from TRBV2 and TRBJ2-7, with 15 bases aligning to TRBD2. Germline values: CDR1 SNHLY, CDR2 FYNNEI. Germline trimming cut 6 bases from V and 1 base from J; bases unmatched to any gene: 4. The CDR3 consists of 16 residues. CDR3 sequence (DNA): TGTGCCAGCAGACGGGGACTAGCGGGAGGTTCCTACGAGCAGTACTTC. This encodes CASRRGLAGGSYEQYF.